The 20 T cell receptor beta chains in this list originate from one sample, sequenced in a study of T-cell reconstitution after alpha-beta-depleted transplantation in children. Findings of the study overall: T-cell counts and diversity were attributed mostly to newly produced T cells one year after transplant.

These receptors are not linked to any known antigen. Unique molecular identifiers tagged the TCRbeta library. TCRdb re-called the PCR reads with MiXCR, one entry per CDR3 protein. The sample records approximately 300,000 distinct CDR3 sequences, just over 7.5% being singletons. Sequences were derived from peripheral blood, sampled 360 days after TCRalphabeta/CD19-depleted stem cell transplant. These receptors were obtained from a female patient aged 2 to 10 who had a stem cell transplant for Fanconi anemia, so the T cells may come from the graft donor.

This clonotype showed up just a few times. The chain couples TRBV15 to TRBJ1-1; maybe TRBD1 (6 bases). Germline lookup yields CDR1 LNHNV and CDR2 YYDKDF (reference sequence). V lost 5 bases to trimming and J lost 8 bases, with 15 bases between them. The CDR3 runs 13 residues. CDR3 DNA sequence: TGTGCCACCAGCCGAGTTGTGGACAGAGAAGCTTTCTTT. It encodes CATSRVVDREAFF.

This clonotype was seen repeatedly, ten times or more. The CDR3 is CASSWEVPTAPNYGYTF. The CDR3 bases are TGCGCCAGCAGCTGGGAAGTCCCGACAGCACCTAACTATGGCTACACCTTC. The chain recombines TRBV5-1 with TRBJ1-2, with D tentatively TRBD1 (5 bases). The CDR3 consists of 17 residues. Germline V gives CDR1 SGHRS, CDR2 YFSETQ. With 3 bases removed from V and 0 bases from J, the gap between germline ends came to 18 bases.

The V and J genes are TRBV3-1 and TRBJ2-1; D may correspond to TRBD1 or TRBD2 (5 bases each). Per the germline V gene, CDR1 is LGHDT and CDR2 is YNNKEL (reference sequence). Trimming removed 4 bases from V and 5 bases from J, with 12 bases in between. The CDR3 is 14 amino acids. CDR3 sequence reads: CASSPWDGHNEQFF. CDR3 nucleotide sequence: TGTGCCAGCAGCCCTTGGGACGGACACAATGAGCAGTTCTTC.

Only a few counts were recorded for this clonotype. CDR3 amino acids: CASSLKGTGDQPQHF. CDR3 nucleotide sequence: TGTGCCAGCAGCTTAAAGGGGACAGGGGATCAGCCCCAGCATTTT. The chain joins TRBV7-6 to TRBJ1-5; 10 bases fit TRBD1. V dropped 2 bases and J dropped 5; count of bases not matched to a gene: 3. CDR1 is SGHVS, CDR2 FNYEAQ, per germline. This CDR3 spans 15 amino acids.

This clonotype appeared many times. The V gene is TRBV5-8, the J gene TRBJ2-7; D is ambiguous. The CDR3 has 12 residues. V lost 0 bases, J lost 6 bases, and 7 bases lay in between. Germline CDR1 and CDR2: SGHTS and YDEGEE. CDR3: CASSLEMPEQYV. The CDR3 bases are TGTGCCAGCAGCTTGGAAATGCCCGAGCAGTACGTC.

As to this clonotype: The CDR3 ends on some other residue instead of the conserved phenylalanine or tryptophan, so this is likely a read error. CDR3 DNA: TGTGCCAGCAGCCCGATCGGACTAGCGGGGGCCCCCACCACAGATACGCAGTATTGT. Amino acid sequence: CASSPIGLAGAPTTDTQYC. V and J are TRBV11-2 and TRBJ2-3; 13 positions match TRBD2. Germline values: CDR1 SGHAT, CDR2 FQNNGV. Trimming cost V 5 bases and J 2 bases; bases outside gene matches: 13. This CDR3 is 19 amino acids long.

This clonotype has more than one count but fewer than ten. This chain connects TRBV19 to TRBJ1-6; maybe TRBD1 (6 bases). Per germline, CDR1 LNHDA and CDR2 SQIVND (reference sequence). The CDR3 consists of 14 residues. Trimming shortened V by 5 bases and J by 6 bases, and 11 bases separated the two germline ends. The CDR3 is CASSADSSNSPLHF. Here the CDR3 DNA reads TGTGCCAGTAGTGCGGACAGTTCTAATTCACCCCTCCACTTT.

This clonotype has ten or more counts. The chain is built from TRBV3-1 and TRBJ2-2; the D gene is possibly TRBD1 (6 bases). V shed 5 bases and J shed 0 bases, with 10 bases lying between them. CDR1 LGHDT and CDR2 YNNKEL come from the germline V gene (reference sequence). This CDR3 has 15 amino acids. Written as DNA, the CDR3 is TGTGCCAGCAGCAAAGGGACATCGAACACCGGGGAGCTGTTTTTT. As protein: CASSKGTSNTGELFF. Filled out from reference TRBV3-1 and TRBJ2-2, the complete variable domain reads DTAVSQTPKYLVTQMGNDKSIKCEQNLGHDTMYWYKQDSKKFLKIMFSYNNKELIINETVPNRFSPKSPDKAHLNLHINSLELGDSAVYFCASSKGTSNTGELFFGEGSRLTVL.

The rearrangement joins TRBV5-1 to TRBJ1-1, with D possibly TRBD1 on 5 matching bases. The CDR3 has 17 amino acids. Looked up from germline, CDR1 is SGHRS and CDR2 is YFSETQ. The V gene lost 5 bases and the J gene lost 3 bases, with 23 bases spanning the gap. The CDR3 reads CASSSSRPTLGDTEAFF. The CDR3 coding sequence is TGCGCCAGCAGTTCCAGCCGGCCAACTTTAGGGGACACTGAAGCTTTCTTT.

V and J are TRBV27 and TRBJ1-2; D remains unclear. Germline assignment: CDR1 MNHEY and CDR2 SMNVEV (reference sequence). V was cut by 3 bases and J by 7 bases, with 12 bases left in between. The CDR3 contains 13 residues. The DNA for the CDR3 is TGTGCCAGCAGTTTCTTACCGAGAGGTGGCTACACCTTC. It is translated as CASSFLPRGGYTF.

This clonotype was recorded at least ten times. The chain recombines TRBV29-1 with TRBJ1-2, with a weak D call TRBD1 (5 bases). CDR1 and CDR2 from the germline V gene are SQVTM and ANQGSEA. The V end lost 6 bases, the J end lost 2 bases, and 10 bases lay between the germline ends. This CDR3 has 12 residues. The CDR3, as DNA: TGCAGCGTCTTTGGGGCGAACTATGGCTACACCTTC. Amino acids: CSVFGANYGYTF.

Worth noting for this clonotype: Germline is not matched at one junction end, which may reflect a read error. This chain connects TRBV7-7 to TRBJ1-5; TRBD1 might be the D (6 bases). The CDR3 is made up of 18 amino acids. From germline, CDR1 is SSHAT and CDR2 FNYEAQ (reference sequence). This chain's CDR3 is CAISLALSDKGGGQPQHF. CDR3 DNA sequence: TGTGCCATCAGTTTAGCGCTTTCAGACAAAGGAGGGGGTCAGCCTCAGCATTTT.

The genes are TRBV3-1 and TRBJ2-7, with 11 bases matching TRBD2. V lost 1 base to trimming and J lost 7 bases; unmatched junction nucleotides: 18. Germline loops: CDR1 LGHDT, CDR2 YNNKEL (reference sequence). CDR3 length: 19 amino acids. The CDR3 nucleotides are TGTGCCAGCAGCCAAGTATTTTCTAGCGGGGGGTCCGCCTCTCGGGAGCAGTACTTC. It codes for CASSQVFSSGGSASREQYF.

The V call is TRBV12-3 or TRBV12-4, the J call TRBJ1-2; D ambiguous. This CDR3 has 17 residues. V was clipped by 2 bases and J by 6 bases, with 22 bases between them. DNA of the CDR3: TGTGCCAGCAGTTTATGGCCAGGAATGGAAAGTCCTAATGGCTACACCTTC. Translated: CASSLWPGMESPNGYTF.

This clonotype was seen at least ten times. This chain connects TRBV10-3 to TRBJ2-1; 7 bases fit TRBD2. This CDR3 is 14 amino acids long. Germline trimming cut 6 bases from V and 3 bases from J; bases unmatched to any gene: 5. Germline CDR1 is ENHRY and CDR2 is SYGVKD. The DNA of the CDR3 is TGTGCCATCAGGCTAGCGGAAGACTACAATGAGCAGTTCTTC. Protein: CAIRLAEDYNEQFF.

V usage is TRBV3-1 and J usage is TRBJ2-3, with 9 bases identical to TRBD2. V dropped 2 bases and J dropped 4; count of bases not matched to a gene: 4. The CDR3 has 15 amino acids. Germline CDR1 reads LGHDT; CDR2 reads YNNKEL (reference sequence). The CDR3 spells CASSQPSGTPDTQYF. CDR3 nucleotide sequence: TGTGCCAGCAGCCAACCTAGCGGGACTCCAGATACGCAGTATTTT.

This clonotype appeared a few times. This sequence joins TRBV12-3 or TRBV12-4 and TRBJ1-6, with 8 bases matching TRBD1. V gave up 1 base and J gave up 8 bases; unmatched junction bases: 4. The CDR3 has 15 residues. The CDR3 nucleotides read TGTGCCAGCAGTTTAGTAGGACAGGGACATTCACCCCTCCACTTT. Translated: CASSLVGQGHSPLHF.

This chain connects TRBV20-1 to TRBJ1-6; 8 nucleotides match TRBD1. The V and J ends lost 0 bases and 6 bases, in that order; junction bases with no gene match: 7. This CDR3 region has 16 residues. The germline V gene encodes CDR1 DFQATT and CDR2 SNEGSKA (reference sequence). The CDR3 here is CSARDSGQGINSPLHF. The CDR3 nucleotides are TGCAGTGCTAGAGATTCCGGACAGGGCATTAATTCACCCCTCCACTTT.

This clonotype was detected ten times or more. V usage is TRBV7-9 and J usage is TRBJ2-1; 8 nucleotides line up with TRBD2. The J segment lost 9 bases and the V segment lost 4 bases, leaving 11 bases of the junction unmatched. The CDR3 runs to 15 residues. CDR1 is SEHNR, CDR2 FQNEAQ, per germline (reference sequence). The CDR3 DNA sequence: TGTGCCAGCAGCTCCCCCCGGGAGGGCCAGGGTGAGCAGTTCTTC. Amino acids: CASSSPREGQGEQFF.

In this sample, this clonotype turned up many times. The chain uses TRBV12-3 or TRBV12-4 and TRBJ2-3, with no clear D. The CDR3 runs to 14 residues. V was cut by 7 bases and J by 2 bases, with 13 bases left in between. CDR3: CASTAPLFTDTQYF. In nucleotides, the CDR3 is TGTGCCAGCACCGCCCCCCTATTCACAGATACGCAGTATTTT.